Listed below are T cell receptor beta chains from one sample, sequenced in a study of CD8 T cell repertoires and HIV-1 epitope variants. Their target antigens are unknown. Sequenced by immunoSEQ multiplex PCR; TCRdb stores in-frame clones only, minus some. Altogether 4,500 to 6,000 clones are present, roughly two thirds being singletons, with the ten largest covering around 40%. Sequencing was done on a sample of cultured CD8+ T cells derived from PBMCs. All receptors come from a male donor with HIV. Each CDR3 is given with its conserved first and last residue. D genes are given only for firm matches. Not all rows give a size; the values are once, few, many and, for expanded clones, a class.

cdr3_nt	cdr3_aa	v_call	d_call	clone_size	j_call	cdr3_length
TGTGCCAGCAGTCCGATAGGACAGGGGGACACTGAAGCTTTCTTT	CASSPIGQGDTEAFF	TRBV28	TRBD1	few	TRBJ1-1	15
TGCGCCAGCAGCCCCGGCGCGGGAGCCACCTACGAGCAGTACTTC	CASSPGAGATYEQYF	TRBV5-1	TRBD2	-	TRBJ2-7	15
TGCGCCAGCAGCGTCACCGGGACACAGCTTTACTACGAGCAGTACTTC	CASSVTGTQLYYEQYF	TRBV4-1	-	-	TRBJ2-7	16
TGTGCCAGCAGTGTCTGGCGGTCTGGAAACACCATATATTTT	CASSVWRSGNTIYF	TRBV2	-	-	TRBJ1-3	14
TGTGCCAGCAGCGCCTTCTTGAACACTGAAGCTTTCTTT	CASSAFLNTEAFF	TRBV13	-	-	TRBJ1-1	13
TGTGCCAGCAGCGACTCGACAGTTACCTACGAGCAGTACTTC	CASSDSTVTYEQYF	TRBV5-4	-	-	TRBJ2-7	14
TGTGCCAGCAGCCGTAGCGGGAACACAGATACGCAGTATTTT	CASSRSGNTDTQYF	TRBV7-9	TRBD2	-	TRBJ2-3	14
TGTGCCAGTAGTATAGTAAGCGGGGATGGCTACACCTTC	CASSIVSGDGYTF	TRBV19	-	-	TRBJ1-2	13
TGTGCCAGTAGTATGTCCAGGGGGAACTATGGCTACACCTTC	CASSMSRGNYGYTF	TRBV19	TRBD1	-	TRBJ1-2	14
TGTGCGTCGGGAAACTACAATGAGCAGTTCTTC	CASGNYNEQFF	TRBV5-4	-	few	TRBJ2-1	11
TGTGCCAGCAGCCTACCGGGACCCCCGCATTTT	CASSLPGPPHF	TRBV6-1	-	-	TRBJ1-5	11
TGTGCCAGCAGTGTCTTAGCGGGGGGGCCGATCTACGAGCAGTACTTC	CASSVLAGGPIYEQYF	TRBV5-4	TRBD2	-	TRBJ2-7	16
TGTGCCTGGAGTCCGGGACTGTCTAATGAAAAACTGTTTTTT	CAWSPGLSNEKLFF	TRBV30	-	few	TRBJ1-4	14
TGCGCCAGCAGCTTAGGACCAGGAGTATTGGAAAAACTGTTTTTT	CASSLGPGVLEKLFF	TRBV5-1	-	once	TRBJ1-4	15
TGTGCCAGCAGCTTAAGGTCAGATACGCAGTATTTT	CASSLRSDTQYF	TRBV5-4	-	-	TRBJ2-3	12
TGTGCCAGCAGCGGACAGGGGTGGAATGGCTACACCTTC	CASSGQGWNGYTF	TRBV7-6	TRBD1	few	TRBJ1-2	13
TGTGTCACGACTAGCGGGATATTTTACAATGAGCAGTTCTTC	CVTTSGIFYNEQFF	TRBV10-3	TRBD2	-	TRBJ2-1	14
TGTGCCAGTAGTAGAGGGACAGGGCCTGGCGAGCAGTACTTC	CASSRGTGPGEQYF	TRBV19	TRBD1	few	TRBJ2-7	14
TGTGCCATCAGTGGGGTCGGGAATACCTACGAGCAGTACTTC	CAISGVGNTYEQYF	TRBV10-3	-	few	TRBJ2-7	14
TGTGCCAGTAGTAACTGGATTCAGACTACGAACACCGGGGAGCTGTTTTTT	CASSNWIQTTNTGELFF	TRBV19	-	-	TRBJ2-2	17
TGTGCCAGCAGCTTCATGTCAGAGGGGTCCACCATGAACACTGAAGCTTTCTTT	CASSFMSEGSTMNTEAFF	TRBV11-2	-	once	TRBJ1-1	18
TGTGCCAGCAGTTACTCCCGCGTAGCTGAGCAGTTCTTC	CASSYSRVAEQFF	TRBV6-5	-	-	TRBJ2-1	13
TGTGCCAGCAGCCAAGCGGGGGGACAGCAGTACTTC	CASSQAGGQQYF	TRBV4-2	TRBD2	-	TRBJ2-7	12
TGTGCCAGCAGTCTTCTGGAGGGACCCTCCTACGAGCAGTACTTC	CASSLLEGPSYEQYF	TRBV11-2	-	-	TRBJ2-7	15
TGCAGCGCCCAATTGGTAGCGGGGGGGATCAAAGGTTACAATGAGCAGTTCTTC	CSAQLVAGGIKGYNEQFF	TRBV29-1	TRBD2	once	TRBJ2-1	18
TGTGCCAGCAGCTTTCTTGACGGGGGGAGTGCTGAAGCTTTCTTT	CASSFLDGGSAEAFF	TRBV13	-	-	TRBJ1-1	15
TGTGCCAGCAGGACAGGGCTTTACACTGAAGCTTTCTTT	CASRTGLYTEAFF	TRBV5-6	TRBD1	-	TRBJ1-1	13
TGTGCCAGCGCTTCCCGTGGGTGGGAGAACGTGGATGAGCAGTTCTTC	CASASRGWENVDEQFF	TRBV7-2	-	-	TRBJ2-1	16
TGTGCCAGCAGCGTCGACCCAGCGACCTACAATGAGCAGTTCTTC	CASSVDPATYNEQFF	TRBV9	-	-	TRBJ2-1	15
TGTGCCAGTAGTTACGGCGGACAGGGCTACGAGCAGTACTTC	CASSYGGQGYEQYF	TRBV19	TRBD1	once	TRBJ2-7	14
TGTGCCAGCAGCTTCGAGGGACAGGTGTACAATGAGCAGTTCTTC	CASSFEGQVYNEQFF	TRBV7-8	TRBD1	-	TRBJ2-1	15
TGCGCCAGCAGCTTAACTAGCTCCTTCCCCAATGAGCAGTTCTTC	CASSLTSSFPNEQFF	TRBV5-1	-	-	TRBJ2-1	15
TGTGCCAGCAGTTGGGACGCCGCCGACGAGCAGTACTTC	CASSWDAADEQYF	TRBV27	-	-	TRBJ2-7	13
TGTGCCAGCAGCTCCCACCAACGCCTGAGGGGGGCCTCCTACAATGAGCAGTTCTTC	CASSSHQRLRGASYNEQFF	TRBV7-8	-	-	TRBJ2-1	19
TGTGCCAGCAGTTATCAGGGGCGCACCGGGGAGCTGTTTTTT	CASSYQGRTGELFF	TRBV6-5	-	-	TRBJ2-2	14
TGCGCCAGCAGCCAAGGCGGACTAGCGGGGAACGAGCAGTACTTC	CASSQGGLAGNEQYF	TRBV4-1	TRBD2	few	TRBJ2-7	15
TGCGCCAGCAGCTCGGCCCTCACCGGGGAGCTGTTTTTT	CASSSALTGELFF	TRBV5-1	-	once	TRBJ2-2	13
TGTGCCAGCAGTTTAGGGCTAGCGGGAAACATTCAGTACTTC	CASSLGLAGNIQYF	TRBV28	TRBD2	-	TRBJ2-4	14
TGTGCCAGCACGCCGACTGGAGGGGTCGGCGAGACCCAGTACTTC	CASTPTGGVGETQYF	TRBV2	-	-	TRBJ2-5	15
TGTGCCAGCAGCTTGGGGAGGGGGCTAACACCCCTCCACTTT	CASSLGRGLTPLHF	TRBV5-4	TRBD1	-	TRBJ1-6	14
TGTGCCAGCAGCTGGACTAGCGGGAGGTCGGGAGAGCGGTTCTTC	CASSWTSGRSGERFF	TRBV7-8	TRBD2	-	TRBJ2-1	15
TGTGCCAGCAGCCTCGGAGGGGCTAAATCGGATACGCAGTATTTT	CASSLGGAKSDTQYF	TRBV16	-	once	TRBJ2-3	15